This T cell receptor beta chain emerged from a study of tumor-infiltrating lymphocytes in localized non-small cell lung cancer. Study conclusions and caveats: TCR sequencing covered a subset of patients with enough tissue.

The germline V gene encodes CDR1 SNHLY and CDR2 FYNNEI. The germline V and J ends were trimmed by 1 base and 6 bases, with 9 bases remaining between them. The CDR3 loop spans 13 amino acids. This clone was seen a handful of times. Its target is unknown. The repertoire was sequenced with immunoSEQ multiplex PCR; TCRdb's copy has only in-frame clones and lacks some. The table has approximately 6,600 clones, roughly 74% seen once. The sequenced sample was lung tumor tissue. The source of this sequence is a human donor with non-small cell lung cancer. V usage is TRBV2 and J usage is TRBJ1-2; perhaps TRBD1 as D (5 bases). CDR3 amino acids: CASSEVQGDGYTF. For the CDR3, the DNA is TGTGCCAGCAGTGAAGTGCAAGGGGATGGCTACACCTTC. Filled out from reference TRBV2 and TRBJ1-2, the complete variable domain reads EPEVTQTPSHQVTQMGQEVILRCVPISNHLYFYWYRQILGQKVEFLVSFYNNEISEKSEIFDDQFSVERPDGSNFTLKIRSTKLEDSAMYFCASSEVQGDGYTFGSGTRLTVV.